These 29 T cell receptor beta chains came from one sample sequenced in a study of blood T cell repertoires in COVID-19. TCRdb's copy holds only in-frame clones and misses some; the assay was immunoSEQ multiplex PCR. The table records 340,000 or so clones, roughly 87% of them present only once. The sequenced material came from peripheral blood. Every receptor here comes from a man aged 50 or older with active or convalescent COVID-19.

This clone has only a few counts. The chain links TRBV11-2 to TRBJ2-5; D remains unclear. The CDR3 consists of 14 residues. Per germline, CDR1 SGHAT and CDR2 FQNNGV. Trimming stripped 5 bases from V and 5 bases from J, with 15 bases between. Here the CDR3 DNA reads TGTGCCAGCAGCCTCCTGACGACGGAGGAGACCCAGTACTTC. Translated: CASSLLTTEETQYF.

The chain uses TRBV5-1 and TRBJ2-3; D might be TRBD2 (5 bases). Germline CDR1 is SGHRS and CDR2 is YFSETQ. CDR3 length: 16 amino acids. Trimming shortened V by 1 base and J by 3 bases, and 15 bases separated the two germline ends. Here the CDR3 DNA reads TGCGCCAGCAGCTTGAACCCCTCCGGGATAACAGATACGCAGTATTTT. Amino acids: CASSLNPSGITDTQYF.

The chain links TRBV6-5 to TRBJ1-5; 7 bases match TRBD1. J was trimmed by 6 bases and V by 6 bases; bases with no gene match: 8. The germline CDR1 and CDR2 sequences are MNHEY and SVGAGI. The CDR3 spans 14 residues. CDR3 DNA: TGTGCCAGCAGACAGGGGAACTGGATTCAGCCCCAGCATTTT. Residues: CASRQGNWIQPQHF.

The rearrangement joins TRBV18 to TRBJ1-1, with D maybe TRBD1 (6 bases). The CDR3 contains 17 residues. V shed 1 base and J shed 1 base, with 16 bases lying between them. Germline assignment: CDR1 KGHSH and CDR2 LQKENI. CDR3 protein: CASSPRVLGQQNTEAFF. CDR3 nucleotides: TGTGCCAGCTCACCACGGGTACTAGGACAGCAGAACACTGAAGCTTTCTTT.

This clone has just one count. The V call is TRBV5-4, the J call TRBJ2-1; 12 bases align to TRBD2. This CDR3 region has 15 residues. Germline values: CDR1 SGHNT, CDR2 YYREEE (reference sequence). V lost 4 bases and J lost 10; bases outside the gene matches: 9. CDR3 in amino acids: CASSVTTSGSTEQFF. DNA for the CDR3: TGTGCCAGCAGCGTAACGACTAGCGGGAGTACCGAGCAGTTCTTC.

The J gene is TRBJ1-5, the V gene TRBV28, with D perhaps matching TRBD1 (6 bases). This CDR3 spans 15 amino acids. The germline V gene encodes CDR1 MDHEN and CDR2 SYDVKM. Trimming left V 7 bases short and J 4 bases short, with 17 bases between. The CDR3 protein is CASTLEGGGNQPQHF. The DNA for the CDR3 is TGTGCCAGCACTCTAGAAGGGGGGGGAAATCAGCCCCAGCATTTT.

V is TRBV7-3 and J is TRBJ2-7; weak D call: TRBD1 (5 bases). V was clipped by 2 bases and J by 3 bases, with 20 bases between them. CDR3 length equals 17 residues. Germline CDR1 is SGHTA and CDR2 is FQGTGA. The CDR3 here is CASSLLAPGSVGYEQYF. The CDR3 nucleotides read TGTGCCAGCAGCTTATTGGCTCCAGGGTCGGTCGGCTACGAGCAGTACTTC.

The V and J genes are TRBV6-5 and TRBJ2-2, with 9 bases lining up with TRBD2. The CDR3 has 15 amino acids. CDR1 is MNHEY and CDR2 is SVGAGI in the germline V gene. V was pared by 2 bases and J by 7 bases, with 5 bases of the junction left unmatched. The CDR3 loop is CASSYSGGSDGELFF. For the CDR3, the DNA is TGTGCCAGCAGTTACAGCGGGGGGAGTGACGGGGAGCTGTTTTTT.

The chain is built from TRBV7-9 and TRBJ2-1; 7 bases align to TRBD2. The CDR3 is 15 amino acids. Germline trimming cut 1 base from V and 7 bases from J; bases unmatched to any gene: 7. CDR1 is SEHNR, CDR2 FQNEAQ, per germline (reference sequence). The CDR3 loop is CASSLGASGVNEQFF. As DNA, the CDR3 is TGTGCCAGCAGCTTAGGGGCTAGCGGAGTAAATGAGCAGTTCTTC. Based on the CDR3 plus reference TRBV7-9 and TRBJ2-1, the full variable domain is DTGVSQNPRHKITKRGQNVTFRCDPISEHNRLYWYRQTLGQGPEFLTYFQNEAQLEKSRLLSDRFSAERPKGSFSTLEIQRTEQGDSAMYLCASSLGASGVNEQFFGPGTRLTVL.

This sequence joins TRBV3-1 (or the pseudogene TRBV3-2) and TRBJ1-2; D unresolved. Germline V lookup: CDR1 LGHDT, CDR2 YNNKEL (reference sequence). V was trimmed by 4 bases and J by 0 bases, leaving 9 bases between them. The CDR3 extends over 14 amino acids. CDR3 sequence: CASSPTQANYGYTF. For the CDR3, the DNA is TGTGCCAGCAGCCCGACACAAGCTAACTATGGCTACACCTTC.

The rearrangement links TRBV6-2 or TRBV6-3 to TRBJ1-2; D ambiguous. The V and J ends lost 2 bases and 4 bases respectively, with 8 bases between them. Germline CDR1 and CDR2: MNHEY and SVGEGT. This CDR3 is 13 amino acids long. CDR3 in DNA: TGTGCCAGCAGTTACGGCAGATCCTATGGCTACACCTTC. This sequence encodes CASSYGRSYGYTF.

This clone has just one count. Other nucleotide sequences from this sample produce the same CDR3. The CDR3 region is CASSYGRNTEAFF. CDR3 bases: TGTGCCAGCAGTTACGGCAGGAACACTGAAGCTTTCTTT. The chain recombines TRBV6-5 with TRBJ1-1; D gene unclear. Germline-derived CDR1 and CDR2 are MNHEY and SVGAGI. This CDR3 has 13 residues. V shed 2 bases and J shed 1 base, with 5 bases lying between them.

The CDR3 is CASLDGGQDGYTF. In DNA form, the CDR3 reads TGTGCCAGCCTCGACGGGGGGCAGGATGGCTACACCTTC. V usage is TRBV2 and J usage is TRBJ1-2; D is perhaps TRBD1 (6 bases). CDR1 SNHLY and CDR2 FYNNEI come from the germline V gene. The length of the CDR3 is 13 residues. V lost 8 bases and J 6 bases, leaving 16 bases between the germline ends.

V usage is TRBV28 and J usage is TRBJ2-3; 9 bases are a match to TRBD2. Losses at the gene ends were 2 bases for V and 4 bases for J; bases not matched to a gene: 4. Germline V gene lookup returns CDR1 MDHEN and CDR2 SYDVKM. The CDR3 has 15 residues. The CDR3, as DNA: TGTGCCAGCAGTTTAGGGCGGGGGGGCGCAGATACGCAGTATTTT. Translated, it gives CASSLGRGGADTQYF.

This chain links TRBV10-3 with TRBJ1-1; a weak D match, TRBD1 (5 bases). Germline values: CDR1 ENHRY, CDR2 SYGVKD. The CDR3 loop spans 13 amino acids. V was pared by 9 bases and J by 1 base, with 12 bases between. CDR3 loop: CAMTGTANTEAFF. The CDR3 DNA follows: TGTGCCATGACTGGGACTGCGAACACTGAAGCTTTCTTT.

The V gene is TRBV12-3 or TRBV12-4, the J gene TRBJ1-1; 7 nucleotides line up with TRBD1. There are 13 residues in the CDR3. The J segment lost 1 base and the V segment lost 5 bases, leaving 1 base of the junction unmatched. CDR3 in amino acids: CASSRTGNTEAFF. DNA for the CDR3: TGTGCCAGCAGTCGGACAGGGAACACTGAAGCTTTCTTT.

The chain has TRBV27 and TRBJ1-2, with 9 bases lining up with TRBD1. CDR1 is MNHEY, CDR2 SMNVEV, per germline (reference sequence). Trimming took 6 bases from V and 6 from J; bases not matched to a gene: 8. The CDR3 covers 14 residues. The CDR3 region has the DNA TGTGCCAGCAGCTTGGGGACAGGGTTCCATGGCTACACCTTC. This encodes CASSLGTGFHGYTF.

The rearrangement joins TRBV27 to TRBJ2-3, with a weak D call TRBD2 (5 bases). V gave up 0 bases and J gave up 5 bases, with 12 bases separating them. The CDR3 is 15 amino acids. Germline assignment: CDR1 MNHEY and CDR2 SMNVEV (reference sequence). The CDR3 DNA is TGTGCCAGCAGTTTATCGAGGTTGGGGAGAGATACGCAGTATTTT. The encoded protein is CASSLSRLGRDTQYF.

The chain employs TRBV6-1 and TRBJ1-2; D is ambiguous. The CDR3 spans 14 residues. Trimming took off 0 bases at V and 0 bases at J, with 5 bases between the two ends. The V gene's germline CDR1 is MNHNS and CDR2 SASEGT. Here the CDR3 DNA reads TGTGCCAGCAGTGAAGCCAGGCCTAACTATGGCTACACCTTC. This gives the protein CASSEARPNYGYTF.

With respect to this clone: Sequence at one end of the junction differs from germline and may be a read error. The genes are TRBV6-2 or TRBV6-3 and TRBJ1-3; perhaps TRBD1 as D (5 bases). Germline-derived CDR1 and CDR2 are MNHEY and SVGEGT. The CDR3 length is 15 residues. The CDR3 bases are TGTGCCAGCAGCTACTCTGGGGCCAGACTCAACACCATATATTTT. This codes for CASSYSGARLNTIYF.

V gene TRBV2 combines with J gene TRBJ1-2; D is undetermined. Trimming took off 2 bases at V and 2 bases at J, with 12 bases between the two ends. The CDR3 runs to 15 residues. Looked up from germline, CDR1 is SNHLY and CDR2 is FYNNEI. The CDR3 loop is CASSETEGRNYGYTF. CDR3 nucleotides: TGTGCCAGCAGTGAAACCGAGGGCCGGAACTATGGCTACACCTTC. Drawing the rest from reference TRBV2 and TRBJ1-2, the complete variable domain is EPEVTQTPSHQVTQMGQEVILRCVPISNHLYFYWYRQILGQKVEFLVSFYNNEISEKSEIFDDQFSVERPDGSNFTLKIRSTKLEDSAMYFCASSETEGRNYGYTFGSGTRLTVV.

This clone was observed once. The genes are TRBV4-1 and TRBJ2-2, with 10 nucleotides matching TRBD1. The CDR3 sequence is 15 residues long. With 2 bases clipped from V and 7 bases from J, the junction kept 4 bases outside the gene matches. The germline CDR1 and CDR2 sequences are MGHRA and YSYEKL. CDR3 protein: CASSQTGTGVGELFF. In DNA, the CDR3 is TGCGCCAGCAGCCAAACCGGGACAGGGGTCGGGGAGCTGTTTTTT.

The chain has TRBV7-2 and TRBJ2-5, with D possibly being TRBD1 (6 bases). Trimming shortened V by 1 base and J by 6 bases, and 12 bases separated the two germline ends. CDR1 is SGHTA, CDR2 FQGNSA, per germline. This CDR3 contains 14 residues. This chain's CDR3 is CASSLVQGSKTQYF. The CDR3 DNA sequence: TGTGCCAGCAGCTTAGTACAGGGCTCAAAGACCCAGTACTTC.

In its sample, this clone was seen once. The chain combines TRBV7-2 with TRBJ2-7; D is unresolved. Per the germline V gene, CDR1 is SGHTA and CDR2 is FQGNSA. This CDR3 comprises 14 residues. The ends were cut back, 0 bases at V and 3 bases at J, with 9 bases in the middle. The CDR3 spells CASSLAMANYEQYF. CDR3 bases: TGTGCCAGCAGCTTAGCGATGGCCAACTACGAGCAGTACTTC.

This clone was counted a single time. The rearrangement uses TRBV2 and TRBJ2-3, with TRBD2 identical over 8 bases. The CDR3 runs to 15 residues. Germline V gene sequence: CDR1 SNHLY, CDR2 FYNNEI. Trimming at V came to 3 bases and at J to 1 base, leaving 3 bases not matched to a gene. The CDR3 DNA reads TGTGCCAGCAGTGATTGGCGGGGGGGCACAGATACGCAGTATTTT. It is translated as CASSDWRGGTDTQYF.

The rearrangement links TRBV3-1 (or the pseudogene TRBV3-2) to TRBJ2-5, with a weak D call TRBD2 (5 bases). The germline gives CDR1 LGHDT, CDR2 YNNKEL (reference sequence). There are 14 residues in the CDR3. Trimming took off 0 bases at V and 1 base at J, with 6 bases between the two ends. Here the CDR3 DNA reads TGTGCCAGCAGCCAAGAGGGAGCCCAAGAGACCCAGTACTTC. Its translation: CASSQEGAQETQYF.

The rearrangement joins TRBV2 to TRBJ1-1; no clear D. CDR3 length: 14 residues. The germline V gene encodes CDR1 SNHLY and CDR2 FYNNEI. V was shortened by 7 bases and J by 1 base, with 13 bases between the two germline ends. This CDR3 is CASTPLTPNTEAFF. CDR3 sequence (DNA): TGTGCCAGCACTCCGCTGACACCGAACACTGAAGCTTTCTTT.

This clone was observed once. The identical CDR3 is also encoded by other nucleotide sequences in the sample. The chain links TRBV28 to TRBJ1-2; 7 bases are shared with TRBD1. Losses at the gene ends were 2 bases for V and 2 bases for J; bases not matched to a gene: 2. CDR3 size: 14 residues. The germline CDR1 and CDR2 sequences are MDHEN and SYDVKM. In DNA form, the CDR3 reads TGTGCCAGCAGTTTACCACAGGGGAACTATGGCTACACCTTC. Translation gives CASSLPQGNYGYTF.

The chain employs TRBV25-1 and TRBJ1-1; 10 bases are shared with TRBD1. V gave up 1 base and J gave up 11 bases; unmatched junction bases: 10. The CDR3 is made up of 15 amino acids. Looked up from germline, CDR1 is MGHDK and CDR2 is SYGVNS. The chain's CDR3 is CASSESWTGGSYAFF. CDR3 DNA: TGTGCCAGCAGTGAATCTTGGACAGGGGGTTCATATGCTTTCTTT.